This passage covers 22 T cell receptor beta chains from one sample sequenced in a study of blood T cell repertoires in COVID-19 (dated by TCRdb to the early 2020s). The library came from the immunoSEQ multiplex PCR assay. The table comes from immuneACCESS by way of TCRdb, which keeps in-frame sequences with V and J called. Part of the clones is missing from these tables; in studies checked, under half for an unresolved V gene and the rest for unknown reasons. The sample profile shows about 260,000 clones; more than 70% of them were found once. Over 9% of the sample belongs to the ten largest clones. Sequenced sample: peripheral blood. The receptors derive from a woman aged 25-40 years with COVID-19, enrolled during active disease.

The V gene is TRBV7-9, the J gene TRBJ2-7; 7 positions agree with TRBD1. V lost 5 bases, J lost 3 bases, and 10 bases stayed unmatched. Germline V gene data show CDR1 as SEHNR and CDR2 as FQNEAQ (reference sequence). The CDR3 consists of 15 residues. The CDR3 sequence: CASSPPIGQVYEQYF. For the CDR3, the DNA is TGTGCCAGCAGCCCACCCATAGGACAGGTCTACGAGCAGTACTTC.

V and J are TRBV4-3 and TRBJ1-2; unclear D gene. CDR1 is LGHNA and CDR2 is YSLEER in the germline V gene. V dropped 1 base and J dropped 1 base, with 7 bases sitting between them. The CDR3 has 14 residues. In DNA form, the CDR3 reads TGCGCCAGCAGCCAAGCCCGCAGTAACTATGGCTACACCTTC. Its protein product is CASSQARSNYGYTF.

The V gene is TRBV5-5, the J gene TRBJ1-1; perhaps TRBD1 as D (5 bases). Germline V CDR1 and CDR2: SGHKS, YYEKEE (reference sequence). This CDR3 has 14 residues. V dropped 2 bases and J dropped 2 bases, with 10 bases sitting between them. In nucleotides, the CDR3 is TGTGCCAGCAGCTTCCTAGACAGTAACACTGAAGCTTTCTTT. Encoded protein: CASSFLDSNTEAFF.

In the case of this clone: The junction shows a germline mismatch at one end, possibly a read error. The chain couples TRBV5-1 to TRBJ2-3; tentatively, D is TRBD2 (6 bases). The germline V gene encodes CDR1 SGHRS and CDR2 YFSETQ. The CDR3 covers 12 residues. The CDR3 spells CASSSSGGTGDF. The CDR3 region has the DNA TGCGCCAGCAGCTCCTCAGGAGGCACGGGGGATTTT.

Here the CDR3 DNA reads TGTGCCAGCAGTCCGGGACAGAACACTGAAGCTTTCTTT. Translation gives CASSPGQNTEAFF. The V gene is TRBV28, the J gene TRBJ1-1; possible D gene TRBD1, 6 bases. Germline CDR1 is MDHEN and CDR2 is SYDVKM. This CDR3 is 13 amino acids long. With 5 bases removed from V and 1 base from J, the gap between germline ends came to 8 bases.

This sequence joins TRBV4-1 and TRBJ1-2; 8 bases agree with TRBD1. In germline, CDR1 is MGHRA, CDR2 YSYEKL. The CDR3 has 15 amino acids. J gave up 2 bases and V 1 base, and 3 bases lay outside the gene matches. The CDR3 DNA is TGCGCCAGCAGCCAAGGTCGGACAGGGAACTATGGCTACACCTTC. Translation gives CASSQGRTGNYGYTF.

This chain links TRBV19 with TRBJ2-7, with a tentative D call TRBD2 (6 bases). V lost 4 bases, J lost 0 bases, and 10 bases lay in between. The CDR3 runs 14 residues. Germline V CDR1 and CDR2: LNHDA, SQIVND (reference sequence). The CDR3, as DNA: TGTGCCAGTAGTAGGGGACTTCCCTCCTACGAGCAGTACTTC. Translated: CASSRGLPSYEQYF.

The chain has TRBV19 and TRBJ2-5; TRBD1 aligns across 7 bases. The J segment lost 5 bases and the V segment lost 7 bases, leaving 10 bases of the junction unmatched. The V gene's germline CDR1 is LNHDA and CDR2 SQIVND (reference sequence). The CDR3 totals 14 residues. CDR3 nucleotide sequence: TGTGCCAGTACCATGACAGGGCGTGGGGAGACCCAGTACTTC. This translates into CASTMTGRGETQYF.

V is TRBV15 and J is TRBJ2-7; D possibly corresponds to TRBD1 (6 bases). The V and J ends lost 0 bases and 0 bases respectively, with 15 bases between them. The CDR3 extends over 17 amino acids. Germline V gene lookup returns CDR1 LNHNV and CDR2 YYDKDF (reference sequence). DNA for the CDR3: TGTGCCACCAGCAGAGATCCTAGGAGGACAGTCTCCTACGAGCAGTACTTC. Amino acid sequence: CATSRDPRRTVSYEQYF.

The rearrangement uses TRBV2 and TRBJ1-6, with 7 bases that match TRBD1. The CDR3 spans 14 residues. The V segment lost 8 bases and the J segment 8 bases; nucleotides outside the gene matches: 9. Germline CDR1 is SNHLY and CDR2 is FYNNEI. The CDR3 loop reads CASLPGQLYSPLHF. The CDR3 nucleotides are TGTGCCAGCCTACCGGGACAGCTTTATTCACCCCTCCACTTT. Variable domain in full (rest from reference TRBV2 and TRBJ1-6): EPEVTQTPSHQVTQMGQEVILRCVPISNHLYFYWYRQILGQKVEFLVSFYNNEISEKSEIFDDQFSVERPDGSNFTLKIRSTKLEDSAMYFCASLPGQLYSPLHFGNGTRLTVT.

This chain links TRBV10-3 with TRBJ1-1; unclear D gene. The CDR3 extends over 14 amino acids. Germline assignment: CDR1 ENHRY and CDR2 SYGVKD. The ends were cut back, 3 bases at V and 4 bases at J, with 12 bases in the middle. The CDR3 is CAISERGGVTEAFF. The CDR3 DNA is TGTGCCATCAGTGAACGGGGTGGTGTCACTGAAGCTTTCTTT.

Only one count was recorded for this clone. The CDR3 nucleotides are TGTGCCTGGAGCGTTAGGTGGGGACAGGGGACCGATGAGCAGTTCTTC. Translating it yields CAWSVRWGQGTDEQFF. J is TRBJ2-1 and V is TRBV30, with 10 bases lining up with TRBD1. The CDR3 has 16 residues. V shed 3 bases, J shed 8 bases, and the junction held 13 bases outside the gene matches. Germline-derived CDR1 and CDR2 are GTSNPN and SVGIG (reference sequence).

J is TRBJ1-5 and V is TRBV7-8, with a possible D match to TRBD1 (5 bases). Germline CDR1 SGHVS, CDR2 FQNEAQ. Trimming removed 5 bases at V and 0 bases at J, with 20 bases between. The CDR3 runs to 18 residues. CDR3 protein: CASSPRKKGLSSNQPQHF. In nucleotides, the CDR3 is TGTGCCAGCAGCCCGAGGAAAAAGGGGCTGAGTAGCAATCAGCCCCAGCATTTT.

The V and J genes are TRBV7-6 and TRBJ1-6; 9 bases fit TRBD1. J lost 10 bases, V lost 4 bases, and 5 bases had no gene match. Germline V gene lookup returns CDR1 SGHVS and CDR2 FNYEAQ. There are 14 residues in the CDR3. Here the CDR3 DNA reads TGTGCCAGCAGCTCTACCGGGACAGGGTCACCCCTCCACTTT. Protein product: CASSSTGTGSPLHF.

This chain links TRBV5-1 with TRBJ2-2; 12 bases line up with TRBD2. Germline-derived CDR1 and CDR2 are SGHRS and YFSETQ. The CDR3 loop spans 16 amino acids. Trimming at V came to 1 base and at J to 5 bases, leaving 3 bases not matched to a gene. The DNA for the CDR3 is TGCGCCAGCAGCTTGCCAACTAGCGGGAGGACCGGGGAGCTGTTTTTT. Protein: CASSLPTSGRTGELFF.

The rearrangement uses TRBV11-2 and TRBJ2-7, with 8 bases lining up with TRBD1. J lost 3 bases, V lost 6 bases, and 13 bases had no gene match. The CDR3 is made up of 16 amino acids. Germline assignment: CDR1 SGHAT and CDR2 FQNNGV. The CDR3 bases are TGTGCCAGCAGACCTCCACCGGGACAGGTAAACTACGAGCAGTACTTC. This sequence encodes CASRPPPGQVNYEQYF.

V and J are TRBV6-5 and TRBJ1-2; D unresolved. Trimming removed 4 bases at V and 4 bases at J, with 7 bases between. Germline-derived CDR1 and CDR2 are MNHEY and SVGAGI. There are 12 residues in the CDR3. The CDR3 sequence is CASSSYSYGYTF. CDR3 DNA sequence: TGTGCCAGCAGTTCCTACAGCTATGGCTACACCTTC.

In its sample, this clone was seen a few times. The rearrangement uses TRBV9 and TRBJ1-3; TRBD1 matches at 10 bases. CDR1 is SGDLS, CDR2 YYNGEE, per germline. The V gene end was trimmed by 3 bases and the J gene end by 6 bases; junction bases not matched to a gene: 3. The CDR3 is 14 amino acids. The CDR3 region is CASSEGQGKNTIYF. As DNA, the CDR3 is TGTGCCAGCAGCGAGGGACAGGGGAAAAACACCATATATTTT. Variable domain in full (rest from reference TRBV9 and TRBJ1-3): DSGVTQTPKHLITATGQRVTLRCSPRSGDLSVYWYQQSLDQGLQFLIQYYNGEERAKGNILERFSAQQFPDLHSELNLSSLELGDSALYFCASSEGQGKNTIYFGEGSWLTVV.

Comment on this clone: It may be a read error: a sequence one base away is much more abundant. J is TRBJ2-5 and V is TRBV27, with 9 nucleotides matching TRBD2. Germline CDR1 is MNHEY and CDR2 is SMNVEV (reference sequence). This CDR3 has 16 amino acids. CDR3 in amino acids: CASCLLTSGRGETQYF. The DNA for the CDR3 is TGTGCCAGCTGTTTATTGACTAGCGGCCGGGGAGAGACCCAGTACTTC.

V usage is TRBV30 and J usage is TRBJ1-6; maybe TRBD1 (5 bases). Germline CDR1 reads GTSNPN; CDR2 reads SVGIG (reference sequence). The CDR3 is 13 residues long. Trimming removed 0 bases at V and 9 bases at J, with 9 bases between. DNA of the CDR3: TGTGCCTGGAGTGTAGGGGCTACTTCACCCCTCCACTTT. Protein product: CAWSVGATSPLHF. Full variable domain (missing parts from reference TRBV30 and TRBJ1-6): SQTIHQWPATLVQPVGSPLSLECTVEGTSNPNLYWYRQAAGRGLQLLFYSVGIGQISSEVPQNLSASRPQDRQFILSSKKLLLSDSGFYLCAWSVGATSPLHFGNGTRLTVT.

V gene TRBV3-1 (or the pseudogene TRBV3-2) combines with J gene TRBJ1-4; TRBD1 might be the D (5 bases). Looked up from germline, CDR1 is LGHDT and CDR2 is YNNKEL (reference sequence). V was trimmed by 8 bases and J by 6 bases, leaving 13 bases between them. This CDR3 has 13 amino acids. The CDR3 loop is CASHGGRDEKLFF. In nucleotides, the CDR3 is TGTGCCAGCCACGGGGGAAGGGATGAAAAACTGTTTTTT.

The chain uses TRBV7-8 and TRBJ2-7; 8 bases agree with TRBD1. The CDR3 consists of 16 residues. Trimming cost V 1 base and J 6 bases; bases outside gene matches: 11. Germline V lookup: CDR1 SGHVS, CDR2 FQNEAQ. CDR3 coding DNA: TGTGCCAGCAGCTTAGGGATCGGACAGGGTTTAAGCGAGCAGTACTTC. Its translation is CASSLGIGQGLSEQYF.